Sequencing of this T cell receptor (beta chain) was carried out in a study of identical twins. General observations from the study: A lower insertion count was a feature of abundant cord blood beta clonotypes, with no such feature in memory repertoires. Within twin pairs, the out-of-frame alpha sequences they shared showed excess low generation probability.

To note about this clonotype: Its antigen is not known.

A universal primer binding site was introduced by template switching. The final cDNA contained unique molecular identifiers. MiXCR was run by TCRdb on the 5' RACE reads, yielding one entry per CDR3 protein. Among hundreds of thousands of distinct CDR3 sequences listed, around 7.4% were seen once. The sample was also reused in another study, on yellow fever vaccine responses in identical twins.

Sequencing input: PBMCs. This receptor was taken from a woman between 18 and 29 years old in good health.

The CDR3 sequence is CASTLRQGRNNEQFF. The CDR3 DNA sequence: TGCGCCAGCACCCTAAGACAGGGCCGGAACAATGAGCAGTTCTTC. V usage is TRBV5-1 and J usage is TRBJ2-1; 7 bases are shared with TRBD1. The CDR3 has 15 amino acids. Germline CDR1 and CDR2: SGHRS and YFSETQ. The junction had 11 bases not matched to a gene; V was cut back by 6 bases and J by 5 bases.